The rows below give T cell receptor beta chains drawn from one sample of a study of blood T cell repertoires in COVID-19. Generated by immunoSEQ multiplex PCR, the TCRdb table keeps only in-frame clones and is missing some. Of 390,000 or so clones in the sample, about 83% were seen once. Material for sequencing was PBMCs or T cells enriched from blood (not recorded which). The receptor set was obtained from a woman between 45 and 65 years old who had recovered from COVID-19. Each CDR3 is given with its conserved first and last residue. The D gene is left open where the match is weak. Some rows have no size entry. The others give once, few or many, or a class for an expanded clone.

V gene	D gene	J gene	clone size	CDR3 protein	CDR3 DNA
TRBV28	TRBD1	TRBJ2-5	.	CASSPSRDSEETQYF	TGTGCCAGCAGTCCCTCCCGGGACAGTGAAGAGACCCAGTACTTC
TRBV9	TRBD1	TRBJ1-3	.	CASSKDYRGTGNTIYF	TGTGCCAGCAGCAAGGATTACAGGGGGACGGGAAACACCATATATTTT
TRBV15	.	TRBJ1-2	.	CATSRDLGQGNLYGYTF	TGTGCCACCAGCAGAGATCTCGGGCAGGGAAACCTCTATGGCTACACCTTC
TRBV7-8	TRBD1	TRBJ1-5	once	CASGPGQANGQPQHF	TGTGCCAGCGGTCCCGGACAGGCAAACGGACAGCCCCAGCATTTT
TRBV10-3	.	TRBJ2-3	.	CAISESKGSDTQYF	TGTGCCATCAGTGAGTCGAAGGGGTCAGATACGCAGTATTTT
TRBV5-4	TRBD1	TRBJ1-4	.	CASSPDRGGGKLFF	TGTGCCAGCAGCCCGGACAGGGGAGGAGGAAAACTGTTTTTT
TRBV20-1	.	TRBJ1-2	.	CSASGWGEGGYGYTF	TGCAGTGCTAGTGGTTGGGGGGAGGGAGGCTATGGCTACACCTTC
TRBV7-9	TRBD1	TRBJ1-1	.	CASRVSGGSAEAFF	TGTGCCAGCAGGGTATCAGGGGGTTCGGCTGAAGCTTTCTTT
TRBV19	.	TRBJ1-1	.	CASSTHQGFSTEAFF	TGTGCCAGTAGTACACACCAGGGGTTTTCCACTGAAGCTTTCTTT
TRBV30	.	TRBJ1-2	.	CAWSKAGEYYGYTF	TGTGCCTGGAGTAAGGCAGGGGAGTACTATGGCTACACCTTC
TRBV19	.	TRBJ2-1	.	CASSIHQGIINEQFF	TGTGCCAGTAGTATTCACCAGGGGATAATCAATGAGCAGTTCTTC
TRBV28	.	TRBJ1-1	.	CASSLRSGGSAFF	TGTGCCAGCAGTTTAAGGTCCGGGGGTTCAGCTTTCTTT
TRBV7-3	TRBD1	TRBJ1-3	.	CASSLMGQDSGNTIYF	TGTGCCAGCAGCTTAATGGGACAGGATTCTGGAAACACCATATATTTT
TRBV7-7	TRBD1	TRBJ2-2	.	CASSPSRGQAGSLNTGELFF	TGTGCTAGCAGCCCCAGCCGGGGACAGGCAGGGTCCCTGAACACCGGGGAGCTGTTTTTT
TRBV7-6	.	TRBJ1-4	.	CASSFNSATNEKLFF	TGTGCCAGCAGCTTCAACAGTGCAACTAATGAAAAACTGTTTTTT
TRBV2	.	TRBJ2-1	.	CASSSESIVRVTNEQFF	TGTGCCAGTTCTTCCGAATCTATTGTCCGGGTGACCAATGAGCAGTTCTTC
TRBV4-1	.	TRBJ1-5	.	CASSQGASTNQPQHF	TGCGCCAGCAGCCAAGGGGCCAGCACTAATCAGCCCCAGCATTTT
TRBV29-1	TRBD1	TRBJ1-1	.	CSVARGAEAFF	TGCAGCGTTGCCAGGGGGGCTGAAGCTTTCTTT
TRBV10-3	.	TRBJ1-5	.	CAISASEDQPQHF	TGTGCCATCAGCGCTTCGGAGGATCAGCCCCAGCATTTT
TRBV7-3	.	TRBJ2-2	.	CASSPREAGELFF	TGTGCCAGCAGCCCCCGTGAGGCCGGGGAGCTGTTTTTT
TRBV10-3	.	TRBJ1-1	.	CAITVQRANTEAFF	TGTGCCATCACCGTCCAGAGGGCGAACACTGAAGCTTTCTTT
TRBV2	.	TRBJ1-5	.	CASSKNNPRGESQHF	TGTGCCAGCAGCAAAAACAATCCACGGGGGGAGTCCCAGCATTTT
TRBV9	TRBD1	TRBJ1-2	.	CASSVNQQGHYGYTF	TGTGCCAGCAGCGTAAATCAACAGGGGCACTATGGCTACACCTTC
TRBV5-8	.	TRBJ1-5	.	CASSPTGSNQPQHF	TGTGCCAGCAGCCCGACTGGTAGCAATCAGCCCCAGCATTTT
TRBV6-5	.	TRBJ2-3	.	CASTRTELFTDTQYF	TGTGCCAGCACCCGCACCGAACTTTTCACAGATACGCAGTATTTT
TRBV2	.	TRBJ1-4	.	CASREDSLNEKLFF	TGTGCCAGCAGGGAAGACAGCCTTAATGAAAAACTGTTTTTT
TRBV3-1/TRBV3-2	TRBD2	TRBJ2-2	.	CASRGGPYTGELFF	TGTGCCAGCCGGGGGGGGCCATACACCGGGGAGCTGTTTTTT
TRBV10-3	TRBD2	TRBJ2-4	.	CAISAVGTSGGLAKNIQYF	TGTGCCATCAGTGCCGTAGGGACTAGCGGGGGGCTAGCCAAAAACATTCAGTACTTC
TRBV2	.	TRBJ2-2	few	CASSDQGLSTGELFF	TGTGCCAGCAGTGACCAGGGTTTAAGCACCGGGGAGCTGTTTTTT
TRBV7-9	TRBD1	TRBJ1-1	few	CASSLVYVQGVTEAFF	TGTGCCAGCAGCTTAGTATACGTACAGGGGGTGACTGAAGCTTTCTTT
TRBV6-2/TRBV6-3	TRBD1	TRBJ1-2	once	CASSRTGPSYGYTF	TGTGCCAGCAGTCGGACAGGGCCCTCGTATGGCTACACCTTC
TRBV7-3	.	TRBJ1-1	.	CASSNSMNTEAFF	TGTGCCAGCAGCAACAGCATGAACACTGAAGCTTTCTTT
TRBV19	.	TRBJ1-5	few	CASSIRTGQNQPQHF	TGTGCCAGTAGTATCCGGACTGGGCAGAATCAGCCCCAGCATTTT
TRBV19	TRBD1	TRBJ1-1	.	CASSIQGDGTEAFF	TGTGCCAGTAGTATACAGGGGGATGGAACTGAAGCTTTCTTT
TRBV7-9	TRBD1	TRBJ1-1	few	CASSLEGLQGEEAFF	TGTGCCAGCAGCTTAGAGGGTCTTCAGGGGGAAGAAGCTTTCTTT
TRBV3-1/TRBV3-2	TRBD1	TRBJ1-2	.	CASSLGTGVTNYGYTF	TGTGCCAGCAGCCTAGGGACAGGGGTGACTAACTATGGCTACACCTTC
TRBV28	.	TRBJ2-4	.	CASSLILAKNIQYF	TGTGCCAGCAGTTTGATACTAGCCAAAAACATTCAGTACTTC
TRBV3-1/TRBV3-2	TRBD1	TRBJ1-4	.	CASSDKDRVLGEKLFF	TGTGCCAGCAGCGACAAAGACAGGGTATTAGGTGAAAAACTGTTTTTT
TRBV6-2/TRBV6-3	.	TRBJ1-2	.	CASSPDGLRYGYTF	TGTGCCAGCAGTCCGGATGGACTCCGCTATGGCTACACCTTC
TRBV19	TRBD1	TRBJ1-5	.	CASSIQQGQGNQPQHF	TGTGCCAGTAGTATACAGCAGGGACAGGGCAATCAGCCCCAGCATTTT
TRBV7-2	TRBD1	TRBJ1-2	.	CASSSRQGDGYTF	TGTGCCAGCAGCTCTAGACAGGGCGATGGCTACACCTTC
TRBV27	.	TRBJ1-3	.	CASSLDGGSGNTIYF	TGTGCCAGCAGTTTAGACGGCGGATCTGGAAACACCATATATTTT
TRBV7-9	.	TRBJ2-2	.	CAGLTGELFF	TGTGCCGGACTGACCGGGGAGCTGTTTTTT
TRBV14	.	TRBJ1-6	.	CASLTGGISSDNSPLHF	TGTGCCAGCCTGACAGGTGGCATCTCCTCCGATAATTCACCCCTCCACTTT
TRBV2	.	TRBJ2-1	.	CASVAGSKPPNEQFF	TGTGCCAGCGTTGCGGGTTCCAAACCTCCCAATGAGCAGTTCTTC
TRBV28	TRBD1	TRBJ2-7	few	CASTGGTYEQYF	TGTGCCAGCACAGGGGGCACCTACGAGCAGTACTTC
TRBV2	TRBD2	TRBJ2-3	.	CASKLGLAGSDTQYF	TGTGCCAGCAAACTGGGACTAGCGGGTTCAGATACGCAGTATTTT
TRBV7-3	.	TRBJ1-2	.	CASSLWAGPELYGYTF	TGTGCCAGCAGCTTATGGGCGGGGCCGGAATTATATGGCTACACCTTC
TRBV2	TRBD2	TRBJ2-7	.	CASREGTSREQYF	TGTGCCAGCAGGGAAGGGACTAGTCGGGAGCAGTACTTC
TRBV7-8	TRBD2	TRBJ2-1	.	CASSSSGGASYNEQFF	TGTGCCAGCAGCTCGAGCGGGGGGGCCAGCTACAATGAGCAGTTCTTC
TRBV4-1	TRBD2	TRBJ2-3	once	CASSQVRLAGEDTQYF	TGCGCCAGCAGCCAAGTGCGCCTAGCGGGAGAAGATACGCAGTATTTT
TRBV9	.	TRBJ1-2	.	CASSPGGEYGYTF	TGTGCCAGCAGCCCCGGGGGGGAATATGGCTACACCTTC
TRBV7-9	.	TRBJ2-7	.	CASSPWATASSYEQYF	TGTGCCAGCAGCCCCTGGGCGACGGCCAGCTCCTACGAGCAGTACTTC